This T cell receptor (beta chain) was captured by sequencing in a study of PD-L1 blockade in urothelial cancer. Study-level information: Patients commenced intravenous atezolizumab, 1,200 mg every 3 weeks, in about 2014.

The germline gives CDR1 MNHEY, CDR2 SMNVEV (reference sequence). J was trimmed by 8 bases and V by 5 bases; bases with no gene match: 8. The CDR3 sequence is 16 residues long. Time point indicated: pretreatment peripheral blood. This table comes from immunoSEQ multiplex PCR, and its TCRdb copy is limited to in-frame clones, with some not included. The table includes about 130,000 clones, 70% to 85% detected once. This chain uses TRBV27 with TRBJ2-1; TRBD2 aligns across 14 bases. This sequence was found in a man aged 45-65 years with urothelial cancer. The starting material was PBMCs, obtained around atezolizumab (anti-PD-L1) treatment. The CDR3 protein is CASSQTSGRAGDEQFF. The CDR3 nucleotides are TGTGCCAGCAGTCAGACTAGCGGGAGGGCCGGGGATGAGCAGTTCTTC.